Presented here are 30 T cell receptor beta chains from one specimen sequenced in a study of blood T cell repertoires in COVID-19 (dated by TCRdb to about 2020). Libraries were made using the immunoSEQ multiplex PCR assay. The table was pulled from immuneACCESS by TCRdb, which kept in-frame rearrangements only. Such tables lose some clones; where checked, under half of the loss comes from unresolved V genes, and the rest has no known cause. The sample has roughly 100,000 clones on record, approximately 82% of them singletons. About 9.6% of the sample is in the top ten clones. Sequencing was carried out using peripheral blood. The receptors shown here come from a man in his 60s with active or convalescent COVID-19.

This clone was found once. V usage is TRBV5-1 and J usage is TRBJ2-7; maybe TRBD1 (6 bases). The CDR3 consists of 15 residues. Germline V CDR1 and CDR2: SGHRS, YFSETQ. V lost 7 bases and J lost 1, with 18 bases in between. This CDR3 reads CASLQSPGTSYEQYF. The CDR3 DNA sequence: TGCGCCAGCCTTCAGTCGCCCGGGACATCCTACGAGCAGTACTTC. The whole variable domain, filled in from reference TRBV5-1 and TRBJ2-7, reads KAGVTQTPRYLIKTRGQQVTLSCSPISGHRSVSWYQQTPGQGLQFLFEYFSETQRNKGNFPGRFSGRQFSNSRSEMNVSTLELGDSALYLCASLQSPGTSYEQYFGPGTRLTVT.

The rearrangement joins TRBV11-2 to TRBJ2-7; D ambiguous. CDR3 length equals 13 residues. V lost 2 bases and J 3 bases, leaving 8 bases between the germline ends. CDR1 and CDR2 from the germline V gene are SGHAT and FQNNGV. CDR3 sequence (DNA): TGTGCCAGCAGCTTATCCGGTTTCTACGAGCAGTACTTC. It is translated as CASSLSGFYEQYF. The full variable domain, rest sourced from reference TRBV11-2 and TRBJ2-7, is EAGVAQSPRYKIIEKRQSVAFWCNPISGHATLYWYQQILGQGPKLLIQFQNNGVVDDSQLPKDRFSAERLKGVDSTLKIQPAKLEDSAVYLCASSLSGFYEQYFGPGTRLTVT.

The V gene is TRBV21-1, the J gene TRBJ2-7; the D segment call TRBD2 is taken from the table without a DNA check. TRBV21-1 is a known pseudogene. This CDR3 contains 13 residues. In DNA form, the CDR3 reads TGTGCAGGCGGGCGGGATGGGACCTACGAGCAGTACTTC. This gives the protein CAGGRDGTYEQYF.

V gene TRBV6-4 combines with J gene TRBJ2-3; TRBD2 is a possible D gene (6 bases). The V gene's germline CDR1 is MRHNA and CDR2 SNTAGT. The V end was cut by 3 bases, the J end by 6 bases, with 13 bases between. The CDR3 extends over 14 amino acids. CDR3 amino acids: CASSEGGTLDTQYF. The CDR3 bases are TGTGCCAGCAGTGAGGGGGGAACCCTCGATACGCAGTATTTT.

The chain is built from TRBV5-1 and TRBJ2-1; D gene ambiguous. CDR1 and CDR2 from the germline V gene are SGHRS and YFSETQ. Trimming stripped 0 bases from V and 3 bases from J, with 10 bases between. The CDR3 totals 15 residues. The CDR3 DNA sequence: TGCGCCAGCAGCTTGGTTGGGCCACACTACAATGAGCAGTTCTTC. Its protein product is CASSLVGPHYNEQFF.

The chain recombines TRBV18 with TRBJ2-3; 12 bases map to TRBD1. The CDR3 has 17 residues. V was clipped by 2 bases and J by 0 bases; unmatched bases: 3. Germline V gene data show CDR1 as KGHSH and CDR2 as LQKENI. CDR3 DNA sequence: TGTGCCAGCTCACCAGGGACAGGGGGCCAAAGCACAGATACGCAGTATTTT. Translated, it gives CASSPGTGGQSTDTQYF.

V is TRBV5-5 and J is TRBJ1-2; D may be TRBD1 (5 bases). Trimming stripped 2 bases from V and 1 base from J, with 12 bases between. The CDR3 loop spans 15 amino acids. Germline values: CDR1 SGHKS, CDR2 YYEKEE (reference sequence). CDR3 amino acids: CASSLGDSRNYGYTF. CDR3 nucleotides: TGTGCCAGCAGCTTAGGCGACAGTCGTAACTATGGCTACACCTTC.

This clone turned up a few times. The chain uses TRBV7-9 and TRBJ2-1, with TRBD1 matching over 8 bases. In germline, CDR1 is SEHNR, CDR2 FQNEAQ (reference sequence). The CDR3 sequence is 16 residues long. Trimming cost V 7 bases and J 5 bases; bases outside gene matches: 13. Here the CDR3 DNA reads TGTGCCAGCACCAGAAAAGTCCGGACAGGGAACAATGAGCAGTTCTTC. Its protein is CASTRKVRTGNNEQFF.

This chain joins TRBV15 and TRBJ1-6, with D perhaps TRBD1 (6 bases). V was clipped by 2 bases and J by 7 bases, with 18 bases between them. This CDR3 is 17 amino acids long. Germline assignment: CDR1 LNHNV and CDR2 YYDKDF (reference sequence). The CDR3, as DNA: TGTGCCACCAGCAGACCCCCGGGACATACTTCCAATTCACCCCTCCACTTT. Its translation is CATSRPPGHTSNSPLHF.

This rearrangement joins TRBV11-2 to TRBJ2-7; 11 nucleotides match TRBD1. This CDR3 is built from 15 residues. The ends lost 3 bases at V and 2 bases at J; junction bases unmatched: 3. The germline V gene has CDR1 SGHAT and CDR2 FQNNGV. CDR3 region: CASSLWDRGTYEQYV. The DNA for the CDR3 is TGTGCCAGCAGCTTGTGGGACAGGGGGACCTACGAGCAGTACGTC.

This chain links TRBV7-6 with TRBJ1-6; no clear D gene. The CDR3 is made up of 13 amino acids. Per the germline V gene, CDR1 is SGHVS and CDR2 is FNYEAQ. The ends were cut back, 0 bases at V and 8 bases at J, with 5 bases in the middle. The CDR3 protein is CASSLAADSPLHF. The CDR3 region has the DNA TGTGCCAGCAGCTTAGCGGCGGATTCACCCCTCCACTTT.

This clone has more than one count but fewer than ten. V usage is TRBV5-1 and J usage is TRBJ2-3; the match to TRBD1 covers 10 bases. V lost 3 bases and J lost 1; bases outside the gene matches: 2. CDR3 length: 15 amino acids. Germline V gene data show CDR1 as SGHRS and CDR2 as YFSETQ. CDR3 in DNA: TGCGCCAGCAGCTCCGGGACAGGGGGCACAGATACGCAGTATTTT. Its protein is CASSSGTGGTDTQYF.

The V gene is TRBV23-1, the J gene TRBJ2-1; TRBD1 matches at 12 bases. TRBV23-1 is assigned to the ORF class and has an uncertain function. V lost 6 bases, J lost 9 bases, and 9 bases stayed unmatched. CDR3 length: 15 residues. The CDR3 protein is CASRYRDRGLGEQFF. In DNA, the CDR3 is TGCGCCAGCAGGTACCGGGACAGGGGGCTGGGTGAGCAGTTCTTC.

This clone appeared a few times. The chain employs TRBV6-6 and TRBJ1-1, with 7 bases lining up with TRBD1. J gave up 6 bases and V 4 bases, and 2 bases lay outside the gene matches. Germline V gives CDR1 MNHNY, CDR2 SVGAGI (reference sequence). This CDR3 spans 12 amino acids. CDR3 coding DNA: TGTGCCAGCAGTTTTACAGGGGCTGAAGCTTTCTTT. It yields the protein CASSFTGAEAFF.

The CDR3 DNA sequence: TGCAGCGTTGGGGGTTGGAGGTCCAACACCGGGGAGCTGTTTTTT. It translates to CSVGGWRSNTGELFF. V usage is TRBV29-1 and J usage is TRBJ2-2; tentative D call: TRBD2 (5 bases). In germline, CDR1 is SQVTM, CDR2 ANQGSEA. Deletions cut 4 bases from V and 2 bases from J, with 14 bases between. This CDR3 contains 15 residues.

J is TRBJ2-1 and V is TRBV7-9; 8 positions agree with TRBD2. Unmatched junction bases numbered 7, after V lost 5 bases and J lost 4 bases. Germline V gene sequence: CDR1 SEHNR, CDR2 FQNEAQ (reference sequence). This CDR3 is built from 15 residues. This chain's CDR3 is CASSPGRVRYNEQFF. CDR3 DNA sequence: TGTGCCAGCAGCCCCGGGAGGGTACGGTACAATGAGCAGTTCTTC.

The chain has TRBV19 and TRBJ1-1; 7 bases map to TRBD1. Per the germline V gene, CDR1 is LNHDA and CDR2 is SQIVND (reference sequence). V trimming: 3 bases; J trimming: 3 bases; junction bases outside the gene matches: 13. The CDR3 consists of 17 residues. CDR3 sequence (DNA): TGTGCCAGTAGTATCCGCAACAGGGGTAGGGGAGACACTGAAGCTTTCTTT. Its protein is CASSIRNRGRGDTEAFF.

This clone was found a few times. This chain links TRBV29-1 with TRBJ2-3; D is uncertain. The germline V gene has CDR1 SQVTM and CDR2 ANQGSEA. This CDR3 comprises 12 residues. Trimming shortened V by 7 bases and J by 5 bases, and 13 bases separated the two germline ends. The CDR3 sequence is CSAAVAEDTQYF. The CDR3 bases are TGCAGCGCCGCTGTGGCAGAAGATACGCAGTATTTT.

This clone has more than one count but fewer than ten. The rearrangement uses TRBV2 and TRBJ1-4; D is perhaps TRBD1 (5 bases). From germline, CDR1 is SNHLY and CDR2 FYNNEI. The V end was cut by 5 bases, the J end by 0 bases, with 19 bases between. The CDR3 contains 18 residues. The CDR3, as DNA: TGTGCCAGCAGTCGTCTCCGGCCCCTAGGGGCAACTAATGAAAAACTGTTTTTT. Amino acids: CASSRLRPLGATNEKLFF.

J is TRBJ2-3 and V is TRBV29-1; D perhaps matches TRBD2 (6 bases). The germline gives CDR1 SQVTM, CDR2 ANQGSEA. V lost 4 bases and J 6 bases, leaving 20 bases between the germline ends. The CDR3 totals 15 residues. CDR3: CSVALARAGGDTQYF. CDR3 nucleotides: TGCAGCGTTGCCCTGGCCAGGGCCGGAGGGGATACGCAGTATTTT.

This clone has a handful of counts. The rearrangement uses TRBV7-9 and TRBJ2-7; 10 bases agree with TRBD2. The J segment lost 6 bases and the V segment lost 4 bases, leaving 6 bases of the junction unmatched. Germline V lookup: CDR1 SEHNR, CDR2 FQNEAQ (reference sequence). The CDR3 loop spans 14 amino acids. CDR3 in amino acids: CASSSSGGDGEQYF. The CDR3 DNA reads as TGTGCCAGCAGCTCGAGCGGGGGGGATGGCGAGCAGTACTTC.

This chain joins TRBV4-1 and TRBJ1-2; 9 bases map to TRBD1. CDR1 MGHRA and CDR2 YSYEKL come from the germline V gene. Trimming removed 1 base from V and 4 bases from J; junction bases left unmatched: 13. This CDR3 has 18 residues. The CDR3 DNA reads as TGCGCCAGCAGCCAAGGACATTCGGAGGGGACAGGGATCTATGGCTACACCTTC. Protein: CASSQGHSEGTGIYGYTF.

The rearrangement links TRBV7-9 to TRBJ2-2, with D maybe TRBD1 (5 bases). The germline gives CDR1 SEHNR, CDR2 FQNEAQ (reference sequence). The CDR3 extends over 17 amino acids. Trimming shortened V by 1 base and J by 0 bases, and 12 bases separated the two germline ends. Here the CDR3 reads CASSLGWGQTNTGELFF. The CDR3 DNA reads TGTGCCAGCAGCTTAGGCTGGGGCCAAACGAACACCGGGGAGCTGTTTTTT.

The rearrangement joins TRBV5-1 to TRBJ2-7, with 7 bases fitting TRBD1. Germline V gene data show CDR1 as SGHRS and CDR2 as YFSETQ. The CDR3 runs 16 residues. Trimming took 0 bases from V and 0 from J; bases not matched to a gene: 6. This CDR3 is CASSLGHRDSSYEQYF. The CDR3 nucleotides read TGCGCCAGCAGCTTGGGACACAGGGACAGCTCCTACGAGCAGTACTTC.

V and J are TRBV28 and TRBJ1-2, with 9 bases matching TRBD1. This CDR3 is built from 15 residues. Germline CDR1 and CDR2: MDHEN and SYDVKM. V lost 5 bases to trimming and J lost 4 bases; unmatched junction nucleotides: 8. The CDR3 reads CASSPGTGYSYGYTF. The CDR3 nucleotides read TGTGCCAGCAGTCCCGGGACAGGGTATAGCTATGGCTACACCTTC.

The genes are TRBV19 and TRBJ2-1; 15 positions agree with TRBD2. The junction had 4 bases not matched to a gene; V was cut back by 5 bases and J by 8 bases. This CDR3 region has 15 residues. Germline loops: CDR1 LNHDA, CDR2 SQIVND (reference sequence). The CDR3 sequence: CASSWTSGRVYEQFF. The DNA for the CDR3 is TGTGCCAGTAGTTGGACTAGCGGGAGGGTATATGAGCAGTTCTTC.

This clone was recorded only once. V gene TRBV18 combines with J gene TRBJ1-3; TRBD1 might be the D (5 bases). Germline values: CDR1 KGHSH, CDR2 LQKENI. The CDR3 totals 15 residues. V lost 2 bases, J lost 2 bases, and 10 bases lay in between. This chain's CDR3 is CASSPSPGPGNTIYF. The CDR3 nucleotides read TGTGCCAGCTCACCATCCCCAGGGCCTGGAAACACCATATATTTT.

This clone has more than one count but fewer than ten. The V call is TRBV28, the J call TRBJ1-6; D is ambiguous. The CDR3 length is 14 residues. Per the germline V gene, CDR1 is MDHEN and CDR2 is SYDVKM. The V and J ends lost 4 bases and 6 bases respectively, with 10 bases between them. CDR3 sequence (DNA): TGTGCCAGCAGTTCCCGAGGCAGTAATTCACCCCTCCACTTT. Residues: CASSSRGSNSPLHF.

The V gene is TRBV19, the J gene TRBJ2-7, with D tentatively TRBD1 (6 bases). Trimming left V 6 bases short and J 1 base short, with 13 bases between. The CDR3 covers 14 residues. From germline, CDR1 is LNHDA and CDR2 SQIVND (reference sequence). CDR3 amino acids: CASSPGHGSYEQYF. As DNA, the CDR3 is TGTGCCAGTAGCCCGGGACACGGATCCTACGAGCAGTACTTC.

The chain combines TRBV11-2 with TRBJ1-1; D remains ambiguous. The V gene's germline CDR1 is SGHAT and CDR2 FQNNGV. V lost 4 bases to trimming and J lost 6 bases, with 12 bases between them. CDR3 length: 13 residues. The CDR3 is CASSWTLRAEAFF. In DNA, the CDR3 is TGTGCCAGCAGCTGGACTCTTCGCGCTGAAGCTTTCTTT.